This entry lists 8 T cell receptor beta chains sequenced from one sample in a study of cytomegalovirus exposure and HLA in healthy donors. The protocol was immunoSEQ multiplex PCR, while the TCRdb copy is restricted to in-frame clones and leaves out a portion. This sample yields 150,000 to 250,000 clones, of which 84% are seen a single time; roughly an eighth belongs to the top ten. The material sequenced was PBMCs. The receptor set was obtained from a woman aged 30 to 39 in good health and CMV-seropositive.

The rearrangement links TRBV7-8 to TRBJ2-2, with D perhaps TRBD2 (6 bases). V shed 5 bases and J shed 9 bases, with 22 bases lying between them. The CDR3 contains 16 residues. Germline V gene lookup returns CDR1 SGHVS and CDR2 FQNEAQ. For the CDR3, the DNA is TGTGCCAGCAGCCCCCATTGGGGCGGGGCCTCGTGGGAGCTGTTTTTT. It translates to CASSPHWGGASWELFF.

V is TRBV7-3 and J is TRBJ2-1; no definite D call. This CDR3 comprises 14 residues. Germline CDR1 reads SGHTA; CDR2 reads FQGTGA. V lost 4 bases, J lost 3 bases, and 10 bases lay in between. The CDR3 region is CASSSTDIYNEQFF. CDR3 sequence (DNA): TGTGCCAGCAGCTCAACCGACATCTACAATGAGCAGTTCTTC.

The J gene is TRBJ2-7, the V gene TRBV28; D perhaps matches TRBD2 (5 bases). There are 14 residues in the CDR3. The germline V gene has CDR1 MDHEN and CDR2 SYDVKM. V shed 2 bases and J shed 2 bases, with 10 bases lying between them. The CDR3 DNA reads TGTGCCAGCAGTTTAGAGGGTGACACCTACGAGCAGTACTTC. It codes for CASSLEGDTYEQYF.

The chain combines TRBV4-2 with TRBJ2-7, with 11 nucleotides matching TRBD2. The germline CDR1 and CDR2 sequences are LGHNA and YNFKEQ. After removal of 4 bases from V and 4 bases from J, the junction contained 3 bases not matched to a gene. The CDR3 has 14 amino acids. Written as DNA, the CDR3 is TGTGCCAGCAGCCCCTGGACTAGCGGGTACGAGCAGTACTTC. This gives the protein CASSPWTSGYEQYF.

The chain employs TRBV6-1 and TRBJ1-1; perhaps TRBD1 as D (6 bases). The CDR3 is 15 amino acids. With 5 bases removed from V and 3 bases from J, the gap between germline ends came to 16 bases. Germline CDR1 and CDR2: MNHNS and SASEGT. DNA for the CDR3: TGTGCCAGCAGTCTACCAGGCAGGGGCGACACTGAAGCTTTCTTT. This codes for CASSLPGRGDTEAFF.

The chain links TRBV6-6 to TRBJ2-1; 7 nucleotides match TRBD1. The CDR3 length is 14 residues. After removal of 6 bases from V and 5 bases from J, the junction contained 7 bases not matched to a gene. CDR1 and CDR2 (germline): MNHNY, SVGAGI (reference sequence). The CDR3 sequence is CASRQNRGHNEQFF. The CDR3 DNA follows: TGTGCCAGCAGGCAGAACAGGGGACACAATGAGCAGTTCTTC.

In this sample, this clone turned up a few times. The rearrangement joins TRBV19 to TRBJ1-5, with D unclear. Germline CDR1 LNHDA, CDR2 SQIVND (reference sequence). Trimming stripped 5 bases from V and 7 bases from J, with 12 bases between. This CDR3 is 13 amino acids long. In DNA form, the CDR3 reads TGTGCCAGTAGTCTCCTGACCGGGCAGCCCCAGCATTTT. As protein: CASSLLTGQPQHF.

The gene calls are TRBV29-1 and TRBJ1-5, with TRBD1 identical over 7 bases. CDR1 and CDR2 from the germline V gene are SQVTM and ANQGSEA. V shed 6 bases, J shed 6 bases, and the junction held 11 bases outside the gene matches. The CDR3 is 14 amino acids. The CDR3 loop reads CSVLTGVGSQPQHF. The CDR3 DNA sequence: TGCAGCGTCCTAACAGGGGTAGGGAGTCAGCCCCAGCATTTT.